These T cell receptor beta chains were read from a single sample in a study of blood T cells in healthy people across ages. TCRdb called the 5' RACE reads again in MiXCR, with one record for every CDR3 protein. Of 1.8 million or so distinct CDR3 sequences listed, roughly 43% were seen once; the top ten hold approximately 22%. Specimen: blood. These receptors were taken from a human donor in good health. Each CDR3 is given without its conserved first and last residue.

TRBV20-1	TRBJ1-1	SAKGGLEAF
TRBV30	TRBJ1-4	AWSPGLLNEKLF
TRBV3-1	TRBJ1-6	ASSQEAADSNSPLH
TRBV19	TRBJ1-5	ASSIASRDQPQH
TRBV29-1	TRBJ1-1	SVEHSILNTEAF
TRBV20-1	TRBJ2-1	SASETQF
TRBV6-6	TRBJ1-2	ANSYSRTSDSYT
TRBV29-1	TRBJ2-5	SVGIAGGYNEQY
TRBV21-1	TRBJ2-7	ASSKALQGGSGEQY
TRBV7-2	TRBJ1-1	ASSLGVGGGTEAF
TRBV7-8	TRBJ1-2	ASSFYAGLDYGYT
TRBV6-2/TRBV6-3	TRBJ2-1	ASSYSGGGLNEQF
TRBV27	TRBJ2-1	ARGTGRNNEQF
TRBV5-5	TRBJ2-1	ASSQDTVYNEQF
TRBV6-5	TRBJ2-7	ASSYSGTDLTYEQY
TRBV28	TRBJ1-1	ASSRQLPEAF
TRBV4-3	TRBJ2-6	ASSQTQGTVRVLT
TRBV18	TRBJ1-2	ASSPTGGPGNGYT
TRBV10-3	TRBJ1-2	TIRAEADRYGYT
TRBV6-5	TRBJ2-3	ASSYSTPGGAGDTQY
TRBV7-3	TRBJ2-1	ASSVVRGNEQF
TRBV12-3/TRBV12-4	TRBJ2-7	ASSLTRQYNEQY
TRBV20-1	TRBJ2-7	SASRQAGSYEQY
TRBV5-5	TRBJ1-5	ASSLGLVHLEPQH
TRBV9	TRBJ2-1	ASSAQGSPTYNEQF
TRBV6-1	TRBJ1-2	ASTENRDRARAYGYT
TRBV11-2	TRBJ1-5	ASSMGEQPQH
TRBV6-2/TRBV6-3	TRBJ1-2	ASSYSSRDSALGDGYT
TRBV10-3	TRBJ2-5	AISAAEGETETQY
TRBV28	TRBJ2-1	ASIEGGKDSYNEQF
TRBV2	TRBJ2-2	ASSLNMQVSGELF